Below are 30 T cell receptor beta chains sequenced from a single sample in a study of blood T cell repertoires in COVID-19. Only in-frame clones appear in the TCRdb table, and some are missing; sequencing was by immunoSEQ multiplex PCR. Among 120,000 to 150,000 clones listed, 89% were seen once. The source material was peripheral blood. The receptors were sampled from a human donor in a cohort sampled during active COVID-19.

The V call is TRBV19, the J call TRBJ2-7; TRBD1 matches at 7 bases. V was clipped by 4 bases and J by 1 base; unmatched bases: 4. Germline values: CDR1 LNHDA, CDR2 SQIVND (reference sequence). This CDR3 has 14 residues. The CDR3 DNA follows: TGTGCCAGTAGTACCATGACAGGGTCCTACGAGCAGTACTTC. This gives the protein CASSTMTGSYEQYF.

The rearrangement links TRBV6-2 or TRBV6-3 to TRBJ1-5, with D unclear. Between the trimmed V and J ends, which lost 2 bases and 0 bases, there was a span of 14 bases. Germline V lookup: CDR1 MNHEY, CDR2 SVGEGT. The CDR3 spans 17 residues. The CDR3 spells CASSYAPAQTSNQPQHF. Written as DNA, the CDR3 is TGTGCCAGCAGTTACGCGCCCGCACAGACTAGCAATCAGCCCCAGCATTTT.

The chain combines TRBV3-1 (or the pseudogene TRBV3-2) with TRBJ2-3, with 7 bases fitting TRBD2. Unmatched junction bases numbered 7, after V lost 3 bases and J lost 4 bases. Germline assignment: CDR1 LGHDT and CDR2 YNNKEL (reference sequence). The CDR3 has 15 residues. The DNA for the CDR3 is TGTGCCAGCAGCCAGGGGGGGGGAGTCGCAGATACGCAGTATTTT. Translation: CASSQGGGVADTQYF.

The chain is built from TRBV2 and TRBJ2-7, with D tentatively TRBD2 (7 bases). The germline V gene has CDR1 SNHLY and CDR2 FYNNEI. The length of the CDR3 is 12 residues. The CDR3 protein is CAGGGGTYEQYF. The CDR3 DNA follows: TGTGCGGGGGGCGGGGGCACCTACGAGCAGTACTTC.

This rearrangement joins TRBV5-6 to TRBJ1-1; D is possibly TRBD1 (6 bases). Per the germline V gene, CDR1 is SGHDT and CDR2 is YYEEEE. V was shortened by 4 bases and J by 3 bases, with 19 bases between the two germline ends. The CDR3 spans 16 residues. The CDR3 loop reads CASSPLAGATDTEAFF. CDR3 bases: TGTGCCAGCAGCCCCCTTGCAGGGGCGACGGACACTGAAGCTTTCTTT.

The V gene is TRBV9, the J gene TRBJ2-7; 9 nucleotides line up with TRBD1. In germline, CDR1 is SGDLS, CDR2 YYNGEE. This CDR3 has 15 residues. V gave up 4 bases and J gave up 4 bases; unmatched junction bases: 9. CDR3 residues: CASSPRPGQGYEQYF. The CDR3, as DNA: TGTGCCAGCAGCCCCCGGCCGGGACAGGGATACGAGCAGTACTTC.

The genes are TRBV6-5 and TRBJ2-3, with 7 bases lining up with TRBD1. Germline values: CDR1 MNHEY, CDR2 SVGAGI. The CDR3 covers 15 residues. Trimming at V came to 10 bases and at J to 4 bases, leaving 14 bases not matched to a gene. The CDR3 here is CATRSPQGSADTQYF. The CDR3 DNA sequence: TGTGCCACCCGAAGCCCACAGGGGTCCGCAGATACGCAGTATTTT.

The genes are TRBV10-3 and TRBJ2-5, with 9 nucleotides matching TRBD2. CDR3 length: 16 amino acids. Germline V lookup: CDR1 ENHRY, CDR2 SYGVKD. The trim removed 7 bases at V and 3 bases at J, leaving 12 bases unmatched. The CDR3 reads CAIKSISVAGEETQYF. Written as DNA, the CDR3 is TGTGCCATCAAATCAATTTCGGTAGCGGGGGAAGAGACCCAGTACTTC.

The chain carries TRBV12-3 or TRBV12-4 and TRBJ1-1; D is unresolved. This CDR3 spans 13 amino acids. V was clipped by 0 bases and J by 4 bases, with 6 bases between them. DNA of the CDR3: TGTGCCAGCAGTTTAGCCCAATCCACTGAAGCTTTCTTT. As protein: CASSLAQSTEAFF.

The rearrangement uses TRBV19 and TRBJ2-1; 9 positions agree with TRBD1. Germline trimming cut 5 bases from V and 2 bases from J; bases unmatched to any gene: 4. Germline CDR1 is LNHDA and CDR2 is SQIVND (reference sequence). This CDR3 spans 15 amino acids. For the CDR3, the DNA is TGTGCCAGTAGTCCCGGGACAGGGACCTACAATGAGCAGTTCTTC. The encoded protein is CASSPGTGTYNEQFF.

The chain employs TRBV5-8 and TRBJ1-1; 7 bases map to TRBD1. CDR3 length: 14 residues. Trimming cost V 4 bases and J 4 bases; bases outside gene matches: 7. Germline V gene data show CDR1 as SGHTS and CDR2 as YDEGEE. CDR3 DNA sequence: TGTGCCAGCAGCCCGACAGGGTGGGGCACTGAAGCTTTCTTT. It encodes CASSPTGWGTEAFF.

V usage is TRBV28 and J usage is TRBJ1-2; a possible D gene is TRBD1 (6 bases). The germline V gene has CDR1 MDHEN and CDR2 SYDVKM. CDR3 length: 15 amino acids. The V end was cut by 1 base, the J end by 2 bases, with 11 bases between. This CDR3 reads CASSLSGTFNYGYTF. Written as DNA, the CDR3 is TGTGCCAGCAGTTTATCAGGGACATTCAACTATGGCTACACCTTC.

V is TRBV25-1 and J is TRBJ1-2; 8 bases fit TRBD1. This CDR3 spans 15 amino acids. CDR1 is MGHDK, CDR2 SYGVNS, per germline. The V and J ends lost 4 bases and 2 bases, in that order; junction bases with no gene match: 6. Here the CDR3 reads CASSGIDRGNYGYTF. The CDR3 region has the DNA TGTGCCAGCAGTGGGATAGACAGGGGAAACTATGGCTACACCTTC.

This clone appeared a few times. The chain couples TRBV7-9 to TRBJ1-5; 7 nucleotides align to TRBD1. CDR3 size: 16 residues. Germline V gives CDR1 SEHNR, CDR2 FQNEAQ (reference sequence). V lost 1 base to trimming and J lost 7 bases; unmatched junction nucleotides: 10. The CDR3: CASSLVIGQGDQPQHF. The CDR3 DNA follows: TGTGCCAGCAGCTTAGTCATAGGGCAGGGGGACCAGCCCCAGCATTTT.

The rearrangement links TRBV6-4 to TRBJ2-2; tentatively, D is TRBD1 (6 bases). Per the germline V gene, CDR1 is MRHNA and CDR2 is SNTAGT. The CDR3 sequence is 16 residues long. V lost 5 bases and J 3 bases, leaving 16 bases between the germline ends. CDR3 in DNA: TGTGCCAGCAGTCTCCGGACAGTGGCGGACACCGGGGAGCTGTTTTTT. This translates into CASSLRTVADTGELFF.

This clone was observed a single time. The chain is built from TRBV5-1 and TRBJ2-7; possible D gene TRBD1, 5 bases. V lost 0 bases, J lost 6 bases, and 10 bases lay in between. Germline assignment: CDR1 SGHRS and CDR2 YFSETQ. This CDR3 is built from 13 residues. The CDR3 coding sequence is TGCGCCAGCAGCTTGGGGCAGGGCGGCGAGCAGTACTTC. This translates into CASSLGQGGEQYF.

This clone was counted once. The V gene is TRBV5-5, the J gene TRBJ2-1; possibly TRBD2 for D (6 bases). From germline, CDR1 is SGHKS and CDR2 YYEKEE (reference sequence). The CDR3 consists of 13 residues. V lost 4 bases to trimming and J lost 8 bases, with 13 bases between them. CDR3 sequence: CASSRDFEDEQFF. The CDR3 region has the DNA TGTGCCAGCAGCCGGGACTTCGAGGATGAGCAGTTCTTC. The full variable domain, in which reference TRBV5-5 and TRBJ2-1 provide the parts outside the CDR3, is DAGVTQSPTHLIKTRGQQVTLRCSPISGHKSVSWYQQVLGQGPQFIFQYYEKEERGRGNFPDRFSARQFPNYSSELNVNALLLGDSALYLCASSRDFEDEQFFGPGTRLTVL.

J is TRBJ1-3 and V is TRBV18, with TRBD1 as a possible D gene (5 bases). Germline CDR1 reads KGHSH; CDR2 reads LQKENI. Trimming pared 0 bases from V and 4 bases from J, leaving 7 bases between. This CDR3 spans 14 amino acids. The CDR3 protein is CASSPPGLGNTIYF. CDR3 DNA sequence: TGTGCCAGCTCACCACCGGGGCTAGGAAACACCATATATTTT. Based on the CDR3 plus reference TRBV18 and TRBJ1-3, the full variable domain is NAGVMQNPRHLVRRRGQEARLRCSPMKGHSHVYWYRQLPEEGLKFMVYLQKENIIDESGMPKERFSAEFPKEGPSILRIQQVVRGDSAAYFCASSPPGLGNTIYFGEGSWLTVV.

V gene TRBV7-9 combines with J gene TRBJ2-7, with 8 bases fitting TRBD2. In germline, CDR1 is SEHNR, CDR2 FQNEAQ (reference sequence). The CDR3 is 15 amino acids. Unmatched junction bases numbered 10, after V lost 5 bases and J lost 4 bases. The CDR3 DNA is TGTGCCAGCAGCAGGGACCCGGGGGGGCCTTACGAGCAGTACTTC. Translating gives CASSRDPGGPYEQYF.

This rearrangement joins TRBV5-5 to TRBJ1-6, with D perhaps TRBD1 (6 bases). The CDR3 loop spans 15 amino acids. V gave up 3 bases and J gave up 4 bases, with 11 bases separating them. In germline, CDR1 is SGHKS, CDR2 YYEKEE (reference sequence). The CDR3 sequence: CASSSGQPYNSPLHF. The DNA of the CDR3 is TGTGCCAGCAGCTCCGGACAGCCGTATAATTCACCCCTCCACTTT. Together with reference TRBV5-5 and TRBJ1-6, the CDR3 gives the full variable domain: DAGVTQSPTHLIKTRGQQVTLRCSPISGHKSVSWYQQVLGQGPQFIFQYYEKEERGRGNFPDRFSARQFPNYSSELNVNALLLGDSALYLCASSSGQPYNSPLHFGNGTRLTVT.

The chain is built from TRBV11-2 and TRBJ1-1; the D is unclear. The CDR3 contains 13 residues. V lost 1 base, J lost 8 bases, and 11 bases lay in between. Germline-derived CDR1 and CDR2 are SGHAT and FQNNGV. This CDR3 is CASSLAPRWEAFF. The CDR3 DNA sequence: TGTGCCAGCAGCTTAGCCCCCAGGTGGGAAGCTTTCTTT.

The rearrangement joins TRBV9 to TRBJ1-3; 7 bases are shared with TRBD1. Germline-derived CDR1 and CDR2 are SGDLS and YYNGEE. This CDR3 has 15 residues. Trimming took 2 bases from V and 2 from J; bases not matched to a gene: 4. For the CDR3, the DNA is TGTGCCAGCAGCGTCCGGGACAGACCTGGAAACACCATATATTTT. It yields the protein CASSVRDRPGNTIYF.

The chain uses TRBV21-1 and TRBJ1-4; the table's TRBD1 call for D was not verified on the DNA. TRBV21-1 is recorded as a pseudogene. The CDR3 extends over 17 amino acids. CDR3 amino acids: CASSLRTASSTNEKLFF. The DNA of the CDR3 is TGTGCCAGCAGCCTCAGGACAGCCTCTAGCACTAATGAAAAACTGTTTTTT.

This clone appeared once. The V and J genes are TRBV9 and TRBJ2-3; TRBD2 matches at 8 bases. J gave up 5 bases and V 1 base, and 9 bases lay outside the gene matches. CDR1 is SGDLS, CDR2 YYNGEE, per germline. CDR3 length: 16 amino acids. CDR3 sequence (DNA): TGTGCCAGCAGCGTACGAAGGGGCGGGGGGAAAGATACGCAGTATTTT. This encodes CASSVRRGGGKDTQYF.

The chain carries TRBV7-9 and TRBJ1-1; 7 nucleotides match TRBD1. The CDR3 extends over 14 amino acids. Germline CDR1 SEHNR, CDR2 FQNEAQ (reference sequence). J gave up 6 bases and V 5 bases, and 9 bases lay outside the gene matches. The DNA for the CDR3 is TGTGCCAGCAGCACCACGACAGGGATCCCTGAAGCTTTCTTT. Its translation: CASSTTTGIPEAFF.

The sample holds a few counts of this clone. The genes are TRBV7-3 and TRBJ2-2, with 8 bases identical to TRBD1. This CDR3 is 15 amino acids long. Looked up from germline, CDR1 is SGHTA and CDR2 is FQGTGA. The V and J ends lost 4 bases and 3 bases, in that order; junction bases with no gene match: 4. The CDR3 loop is CASSSGTGYTGELFF. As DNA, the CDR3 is TGTGCCAGCAGCTCGGGGACAGGCTACACCGGGGAGCTGTTTTTT.

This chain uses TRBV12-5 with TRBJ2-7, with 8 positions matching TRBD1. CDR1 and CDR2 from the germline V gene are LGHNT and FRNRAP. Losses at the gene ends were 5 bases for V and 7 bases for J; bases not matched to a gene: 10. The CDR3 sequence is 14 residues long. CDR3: CASGIWQGAREQYF. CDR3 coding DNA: TGTGCTAGTGGTATTTGGCAGGGGGCGAGGGAGCAGTACTTC.

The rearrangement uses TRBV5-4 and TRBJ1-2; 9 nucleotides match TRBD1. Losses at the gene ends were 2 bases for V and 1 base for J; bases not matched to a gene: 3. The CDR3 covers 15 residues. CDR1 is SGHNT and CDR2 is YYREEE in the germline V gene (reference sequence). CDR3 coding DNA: TGTGCCAGCAGCTTCGGGACAGGGTTTAACTATGGCTACACCTTC. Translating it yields CASSFGTGFNYGYTF.

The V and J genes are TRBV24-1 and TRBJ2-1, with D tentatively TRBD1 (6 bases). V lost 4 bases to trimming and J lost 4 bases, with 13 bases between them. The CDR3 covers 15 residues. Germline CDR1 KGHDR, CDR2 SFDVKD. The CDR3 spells CATSDRDRLYNEQFF. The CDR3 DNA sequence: TGTGCCACCAGTGACCGAGACAGGTTATACAATGAGCAGTTCTTC.

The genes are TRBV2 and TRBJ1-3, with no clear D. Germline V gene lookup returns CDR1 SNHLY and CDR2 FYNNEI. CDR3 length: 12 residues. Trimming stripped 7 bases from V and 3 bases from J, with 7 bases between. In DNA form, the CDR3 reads TGTGCCAGCATTACGGTTGGAAACACCATATATTTT. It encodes CASITVGNTIYF.